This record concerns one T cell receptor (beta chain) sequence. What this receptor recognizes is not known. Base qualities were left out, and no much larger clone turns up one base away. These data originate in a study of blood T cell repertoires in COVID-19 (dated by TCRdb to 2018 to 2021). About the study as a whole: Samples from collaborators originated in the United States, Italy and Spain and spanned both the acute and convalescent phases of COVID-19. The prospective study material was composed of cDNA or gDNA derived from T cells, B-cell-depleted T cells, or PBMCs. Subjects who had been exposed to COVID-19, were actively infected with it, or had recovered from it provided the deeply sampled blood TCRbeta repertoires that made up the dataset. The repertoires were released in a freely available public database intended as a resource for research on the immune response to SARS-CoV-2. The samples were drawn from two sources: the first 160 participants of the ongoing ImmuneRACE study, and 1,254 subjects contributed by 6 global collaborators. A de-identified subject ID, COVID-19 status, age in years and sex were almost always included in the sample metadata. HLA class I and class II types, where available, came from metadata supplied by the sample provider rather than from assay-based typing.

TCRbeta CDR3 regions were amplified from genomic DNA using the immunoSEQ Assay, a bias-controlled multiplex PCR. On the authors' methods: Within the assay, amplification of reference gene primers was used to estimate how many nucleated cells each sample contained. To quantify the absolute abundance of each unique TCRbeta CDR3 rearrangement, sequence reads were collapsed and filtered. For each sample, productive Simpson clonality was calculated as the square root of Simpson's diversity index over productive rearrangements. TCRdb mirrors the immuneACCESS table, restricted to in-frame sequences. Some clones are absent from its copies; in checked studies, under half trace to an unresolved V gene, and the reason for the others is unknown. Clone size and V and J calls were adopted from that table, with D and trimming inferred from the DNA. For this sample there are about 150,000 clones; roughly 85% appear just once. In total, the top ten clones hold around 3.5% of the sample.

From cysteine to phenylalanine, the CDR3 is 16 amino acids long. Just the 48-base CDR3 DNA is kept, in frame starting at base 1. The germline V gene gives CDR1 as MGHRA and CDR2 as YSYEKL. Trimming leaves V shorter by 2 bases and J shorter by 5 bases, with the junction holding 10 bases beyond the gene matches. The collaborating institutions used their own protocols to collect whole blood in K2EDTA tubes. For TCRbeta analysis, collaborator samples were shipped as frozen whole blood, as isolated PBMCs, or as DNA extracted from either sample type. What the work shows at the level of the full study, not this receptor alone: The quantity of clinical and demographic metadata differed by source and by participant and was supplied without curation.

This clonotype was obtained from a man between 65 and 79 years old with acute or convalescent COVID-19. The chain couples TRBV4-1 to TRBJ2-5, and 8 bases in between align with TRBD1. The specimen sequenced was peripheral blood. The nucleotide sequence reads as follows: TGCGCCAGCAGCCAACCCCGGACAGGGACACGGGAGACCCAGTACTTC. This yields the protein CASSQPRTGTRETQYF.